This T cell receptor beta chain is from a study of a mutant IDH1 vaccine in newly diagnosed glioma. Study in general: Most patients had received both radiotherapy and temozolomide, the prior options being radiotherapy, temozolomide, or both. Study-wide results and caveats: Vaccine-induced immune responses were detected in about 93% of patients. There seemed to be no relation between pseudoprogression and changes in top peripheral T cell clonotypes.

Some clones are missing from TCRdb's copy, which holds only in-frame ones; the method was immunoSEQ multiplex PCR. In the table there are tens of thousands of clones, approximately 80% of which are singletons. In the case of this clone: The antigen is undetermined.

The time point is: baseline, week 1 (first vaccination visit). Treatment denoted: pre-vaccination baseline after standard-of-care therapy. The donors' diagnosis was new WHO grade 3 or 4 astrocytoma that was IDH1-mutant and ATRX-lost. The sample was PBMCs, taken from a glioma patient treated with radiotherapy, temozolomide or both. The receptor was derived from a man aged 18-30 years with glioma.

CDR3 protein: CASSEYPPRGTGGGNQPQHF. The CDR3 nucleotides read TGTGCCAGCAGTGAATACCCCCCTCGTGGGACAGGAGGTGGCAATCAGCCCCAGCATTTT. This chain joins TRBV6-1 and TRBJ1-5; 8 bases agree with TRBD1. From germline, CDR1 is MNHNS and CDR2 SASEGT. This CDR3 is 20 amino acids long. After removal of 2 bases from V and 2 bases from J, the junction contained 17 bases not matched to a gene.